A single TCR beta chain is shown here with its context. Its antigen remains unidentified. Nothing much larger sits one base from this clone, and base qualities are not available. The entry originates in a study of preoperative IRX-2 immunotherapy in early breast cancer (dated by TCRdb to the late 2010s). The receptor library was made with the immunoSEQ multiplex PCR assay. The immuneACCESS repertoire file appears here via TCRdb, limited to in-frame rearrangements. These files lack a portion of the clones; in checked studies, under half of the deficit traces to unresolved V genes, and the cause of the others is not known. This sample gives about 37,000 clones in total; roughly 82% of them show up just once. Approximately 1.5% of the sample is held by the ten biggest clonotypes. CDR1 WSHSY and CDR2 SAAADI are derived from the germline V gene. From the cysteine up to the phenylalanine, the CDR3 has a length of 15 residues. The kept DNA is CDR3 alone, 45 bases in frame from the first base. V drops 4 bases and J drops 3 bases, leaving 14 bases in between.

The sample's treatment or condition label, in plain terms: preoperative locoregional IRX-2 cytokine immunotherapy. The samples were obtained from a phase Ib study that tested preoperative, locoregional IRX-2 cytokine immunotherapy designed to prime immune responses. Donors were patients with early-stage breast cancer who received IRX-2 before surgery. The source of this sequence is a human donor with breast cancer. This chain is built from TRBV10-2 and TRBJ2-3, and possibly TRBD2, on 5 matching bases. The source material was lymph node tissue, sampled after IRX-2 immunotherapy. The DNA sequence is as follows: TGCGCCAGCAGTGCAGCGGTCTCGAGAACAGATACGCAGTATTTT. This translates into CASSAAVSRTDTQYF.